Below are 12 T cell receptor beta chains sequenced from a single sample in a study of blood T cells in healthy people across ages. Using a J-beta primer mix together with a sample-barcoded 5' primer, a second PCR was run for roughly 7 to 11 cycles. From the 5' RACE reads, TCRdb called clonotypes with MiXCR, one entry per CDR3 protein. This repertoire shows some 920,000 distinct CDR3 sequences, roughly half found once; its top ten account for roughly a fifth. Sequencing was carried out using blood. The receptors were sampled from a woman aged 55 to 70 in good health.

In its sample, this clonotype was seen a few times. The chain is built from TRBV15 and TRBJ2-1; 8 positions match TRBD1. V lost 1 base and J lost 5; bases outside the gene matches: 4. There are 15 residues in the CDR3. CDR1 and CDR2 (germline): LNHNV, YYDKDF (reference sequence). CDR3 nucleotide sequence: TGTGCCACCAGCAGAGTGACAGGGGCTAACAATGAGCAGTTCTTC. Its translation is CATSRVTGANNEQFF.

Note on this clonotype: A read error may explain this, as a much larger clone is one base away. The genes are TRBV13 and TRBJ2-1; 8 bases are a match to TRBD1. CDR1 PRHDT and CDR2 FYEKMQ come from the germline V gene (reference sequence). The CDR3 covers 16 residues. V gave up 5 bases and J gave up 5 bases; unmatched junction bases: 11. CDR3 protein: CASSITHPGQDNEQFF. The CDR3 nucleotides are TGTGCCAGCAGCATTACCCACCCGGGACAGGACAATGAGCAGTTCTTC.

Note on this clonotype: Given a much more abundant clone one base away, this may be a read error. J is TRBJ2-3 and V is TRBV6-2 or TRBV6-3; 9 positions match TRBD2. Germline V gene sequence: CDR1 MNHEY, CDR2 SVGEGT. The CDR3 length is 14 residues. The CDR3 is CASTPRLAADMQYF. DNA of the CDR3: TGTGCCAGCACCCCCAGACTAGCGGCAGATATGCAGTATTTT.

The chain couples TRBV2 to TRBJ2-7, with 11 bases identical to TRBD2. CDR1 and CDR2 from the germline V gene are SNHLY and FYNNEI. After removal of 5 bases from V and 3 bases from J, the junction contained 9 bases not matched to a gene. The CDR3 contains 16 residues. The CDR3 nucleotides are TGTGCCAGCAGTCTTCGAAAGCTAGCGGGAGGCTACGAGCAGTACTTC. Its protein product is CASSLRKLAGGYEQYF.

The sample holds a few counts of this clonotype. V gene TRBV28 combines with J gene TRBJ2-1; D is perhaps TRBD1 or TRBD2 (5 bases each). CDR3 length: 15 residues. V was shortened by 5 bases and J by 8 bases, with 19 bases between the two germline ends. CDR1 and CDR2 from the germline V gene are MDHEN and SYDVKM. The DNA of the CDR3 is TGTGCCAGCAGTGGTCCGGGACCCAGAGTTGATGAGCAGTTCTTC. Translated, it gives CASSGPGPRVDEQFF.

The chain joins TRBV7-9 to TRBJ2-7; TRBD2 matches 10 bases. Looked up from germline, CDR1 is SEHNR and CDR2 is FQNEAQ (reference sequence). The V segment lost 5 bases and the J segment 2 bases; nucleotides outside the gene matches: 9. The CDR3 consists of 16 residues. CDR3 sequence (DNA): TGTGCCAGCAGCCCCAGCTGGACTAGCGGTCCCTACGAGCAGTACTTC. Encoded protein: CASSPSWTSGPYEQYF.

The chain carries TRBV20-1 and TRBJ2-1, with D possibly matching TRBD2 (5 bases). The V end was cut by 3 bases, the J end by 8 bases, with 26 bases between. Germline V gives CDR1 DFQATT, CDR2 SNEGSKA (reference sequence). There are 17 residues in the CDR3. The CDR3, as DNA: TGCAGTGCTAGGGTAACTAGTTCTCCAATAATACAATATGAGCAGTTCTTC. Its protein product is CSARVTSSPIIQYEQFF.

The CDR3 region is CSVARVPQETQYF. The CDR3 DNA reads as TGCAGCGTTGCCAGGGTCCCCCAAGAGACCCAGTACTTC. The chain recombines TRBV29-1 with TRBJ2-5; weak D call: TRBD1 (5 bases). Trimming took 4 bases from V and 1 from J, leaving 10 bases between them. Germline V CDR1 and CDR2: SQVTM, ANQGSEA. This CDR3 is 13 amino acids long.

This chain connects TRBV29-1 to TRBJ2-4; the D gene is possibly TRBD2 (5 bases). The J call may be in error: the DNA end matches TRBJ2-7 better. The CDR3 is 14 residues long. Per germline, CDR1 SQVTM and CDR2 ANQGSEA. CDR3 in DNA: TGCAGCGTTACACTAGGGTCTACCTGGGGCGAGCAGTACTTC. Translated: CSVTLGSTWGEQYF.

In DNA form, the CDR3 reads TGCAGTGCTAGAGAAACGGGAGAGGAGCAGTTCTTC. It specifies CSARETGEEQFF. V usage is TRBV20-1 and J usage is TRBJ2-1, with D possibly being TRBD2 (6 bases). The CDR3 contains 12 residues. Germline V gene lookup returns CDR1 DFQATT and CDR2 SNEGSKA (reference sequence). V gave up 0 bases and J gave up 10 bases, with 10 bases separating them.

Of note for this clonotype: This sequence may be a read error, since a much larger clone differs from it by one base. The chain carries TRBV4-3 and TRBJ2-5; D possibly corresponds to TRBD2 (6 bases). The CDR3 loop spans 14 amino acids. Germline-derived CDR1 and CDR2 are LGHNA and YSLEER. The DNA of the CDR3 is TGCGCCAGCAGCCAAGAGACTAGTGGAGAGATCCAGTACTTC. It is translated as CASSQETSGEIQYF.

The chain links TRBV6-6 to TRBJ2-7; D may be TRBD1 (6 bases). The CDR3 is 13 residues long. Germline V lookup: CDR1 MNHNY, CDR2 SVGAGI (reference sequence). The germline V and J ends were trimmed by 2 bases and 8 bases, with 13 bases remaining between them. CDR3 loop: CASSYLRTDKQYF. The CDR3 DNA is TGTGCCAGCAGTTACCTCCGGACAGATAAGCAGTACTTC.